This T cell receptor beta chain was recorded in a study of T cell responses to AZD1222 COVID-19 vaccine. Study-wide points: Donors were largely white British and mainly female; clonal diversity was possibly underestimated.

The table came from immunoSEQ multiplex PCR; TCRdb's copy has only in-frame clones and leaves some out. This table has fewer than 65,000 clones, 80% to 90% appearing once. This CDR3 has 16 residues. CDR1 is KGHSH, CDR2 LQKENI, per germline. Trimming removed 3 bases at V and 1 base at J, with 12 bases between. As for this clone: Its matching antigen is unknown.

The V gene is TRBV18, the J gene TRBJ2-2; weak D call: TRBD1 (6 bases). The source is an adult in good health. The material sequenced was peripheral blood, taken on day 0 of AZD1222 vaccination. This chain's CDR3 is CASSPQDRQNTGELFF. The DNA of the CDR3 is TGTGCCAGCTCACCCCAGGACAGACAGAACACCGGGGAGCTGTTTTTT.